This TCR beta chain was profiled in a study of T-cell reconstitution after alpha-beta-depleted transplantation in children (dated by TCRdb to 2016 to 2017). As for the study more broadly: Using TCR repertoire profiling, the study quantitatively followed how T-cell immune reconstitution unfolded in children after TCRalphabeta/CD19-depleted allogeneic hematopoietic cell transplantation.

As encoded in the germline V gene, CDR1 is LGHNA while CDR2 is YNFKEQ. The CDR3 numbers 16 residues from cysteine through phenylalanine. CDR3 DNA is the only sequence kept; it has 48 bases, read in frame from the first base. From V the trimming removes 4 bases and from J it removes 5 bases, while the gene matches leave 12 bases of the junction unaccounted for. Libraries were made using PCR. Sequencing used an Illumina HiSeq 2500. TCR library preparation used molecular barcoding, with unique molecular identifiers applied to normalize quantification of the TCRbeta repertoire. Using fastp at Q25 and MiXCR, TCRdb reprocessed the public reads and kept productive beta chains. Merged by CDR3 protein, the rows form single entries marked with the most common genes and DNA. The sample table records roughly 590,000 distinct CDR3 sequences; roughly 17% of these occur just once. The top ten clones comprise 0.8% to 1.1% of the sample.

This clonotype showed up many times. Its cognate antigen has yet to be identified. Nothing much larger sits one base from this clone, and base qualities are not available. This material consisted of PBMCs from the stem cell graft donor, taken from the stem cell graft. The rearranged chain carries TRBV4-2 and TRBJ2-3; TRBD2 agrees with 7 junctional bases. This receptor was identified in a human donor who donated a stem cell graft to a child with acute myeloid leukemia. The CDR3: CASSPLGERGIDTQYF. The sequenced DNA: TGTGCCAGCAGCCCCCTTGGGGAGCGGGGAATAGATACGCAGTATTTT.